This entry features one T cell receptor (beta chain) sequence. The specificity of this receptor is unknown. No much larger clone exists at a distance of one base, and base qualities are not known. The library was obtained by the immunoSEQ multiplex PCR assay. The multiplex PCR relied on a mix of 60 forward primers for TCR Vbeta segments and 13 reverse primers for TCR Jbeta segments. The CDR3 region of rearranged TCR beta genes was amplified from genomic DNA by a multiplex PCR assay. On the Illumina HiSeq System, the amplified TCR beta libraries were sequenced as 87-base-pair reads. The authors' analysis ran thus. A later analysis tallied roughly 78 million unique TCR beta chains across the 666 repertoires, and about 10 million of those chains were shared by two or more donors. Raw reads were error-corrected and collapsed into unique sequences by a nearest-neighbor algorithm in which closely related sequences were merged to remove PCR and sequencing errors. V, D and J gene segments were assigned by aligning CDR3 sequences to IMGT reference sequences. For a sequence to be retained, at least a six-nucleotide match to both a V gene segment and a J gene segment was required. A rearrangement was called productive if the CDR3 had no stop codons and remained in frame with V and J, and every other rearrangement was called non-productive. Following IMGT convention, CDR3 was defined as the stretch from the second conserved V-encoded cysteine up to the conserved J-encoded phenylalanine. Sequences without an unambiguous match to a single V gene segment were excluded from the earlier analysis of a few hundred of the donors. An earlier analysis of 587 of the donors classified V segments as functional when productive rearrangements were above 56.7% and as segregating when the standard deviation between donors was above 5%. A statistical classification framework was built to diagnose cytomegalovirus status from the catalog of TCR beta chain sequences. A later analysis assigned V and J genes by comparing TCR nucleotide sequences with IMGT/GENE-DB human TR gene sequences. In a later analysis, CDR3 sequences and most-parsimonious VDJ recombination scenarios were assigned using the TCRdist pipeline. In a later analysis, every TCR beta chain was defined by the combination of its CDR3 amino acid sequence and its V-gene family, and reads without a unique V-gene family were dropped. To address suspected cross-contamination and a sequencing artifact, a later analysis removed a few hundred highly shared, low-generation-probability nucleotide sequences. In a later analysis, a clonal expansion index was calculated for each public chain from normalized within-repertoire ranks of inferred template counts. In a later analysis, generation probabilities were computed using a VDJ recombination model fitted to out-of-frame rearrangements, and the results were checked against IGoR. In a later analysis, hypergeometric tests were used to score TCR-TCR, TCR-HLA and TCR-CMV co-occurrence, with a repertoire-size bias correction applied to TCR pairs. A later analysis estimated false discovery rates by permuting HLA or CMV assignments 20 times. In a later analysis, co-occurring TCRs were grouped using DBSCAN, and TCRdist sequence similarity was added for clustering within HLA-allele-positive subsets. Co-occurrence clustering excluded repertoires with fewer than 30,000 or more than 120,000 public chains, plus five with anomalous nucleotide sharing. This immuneACCESS table, as held by TCRdb, lists in-frame sequences with V and J called but not all clones. Of the missing ones, under half trace to an unresolved V gene in checked studies; the others have no known cause. V and J calls plus clone size are reproduced from that table; the DNA served to infer D and trimming. In all, the sample holds more than 100,000 clones, and about 79% of those were seen once. Clones ranked in the top ten supply roughly 1.8% of the sample.

These data come from a study of cytomegalovirus exposure and HLA in healthy donors (dated by TCRdb to 2016 to 2017). With respect to the entire study: In an earlier analysis of roughly 500 of the donors, about 260 Gb of sequence data and 90 million to 130 million unique TCR beta sequences from 150 million to 200 million T cells were reported. In a later genetic analysis, genome-wide SNP genotypes for 398 of the 666 donors were used, and that subset was treated as a discovery cohort. The number of typed donors differed by locus: roughly 629-640 for A, B, C, DRB1 and DQB1; 500 to 550 for DQA1; fewer than 610 for DPA1; and some 450 for DPB1. The study was designed to test whether signatures of past pathogen exposure could be identified by cataloging public T cell receptors. The genetic ancestry cluster associated with self-reported Caucasian donors included 81% of the 350 to 500 genotyped donors. The study combined high-throughput TCR immunosequencing, statistical association of individual TCRs with disease status, and machine learning to predict cytomegalovirus infection status. A later analysis re-examined previously published TCR beta repertoires from just over 650 donors and added high-resolution HLA genotyping to investigate patterns of TCR occurrence. Every discovery cohort repertoire had been produced on one sequencing platform. Among about 400 genotyped donors of the cohort, an average of around 220,000 unique TCR beta nucleotide sequences was sequenced per donor, of which about 18% were non-productive. Rather than drawing on any new phenotypic data, the later analysis identified candidate immune exposures from TCR beta sequences and the way those sequences occurred across donors. About 300 gigabases of sequencing data and approximately 92 million unique TCR sequences made up an early release that covered approximately 620 HLA-typed donors. Both class I and class II loci were covered by HLA typing, at four-digit resolution. Donor age, sex, ethnicity and CMV serostatus were collected together with the repertoire data. Roughly 5 DR-DQ haplotypes were handled as single units for association and clustering because linkage in the cohort was strong. A separate validation cohort of 90 to 150 different subjects was used in addition to the approximately 700-subject first cohort. The study used immunosequencing to profile the T cell repertoires of several hundred subjects and linked those repertoires to cytomegalovirus serostatus. An earlier analysis of approximately 630 of the donors applied high-throughput TCR beta sequencing to assess whether each TCR beta V gene segment acted as functional or pseudogenic. The full study reports these points: The sequencing pipeline was judged likely to have produced a cluster of highly shared sequence variants as a technical artifact. In a later analysis, the rate of TCR association differed among HLA loci, with DRB1 alleles having the most associated TCRs and HLA-C alleles having the fewest. In a later genetic analysis, fewer N-insertions in productive TCRs were reported among donors in an Asian-associated ancestry cluster than the roughly 670-donor mean. Seventeen rarely observed V segments, including chromosome 9 orphons, were excluded from the earlier analysis of about 500 of the donors because counts were too low. In a later analysis, several top co-occurrence clusters were reported to appear linked to parvovirus B19, influenza, CMV and Epstein-Barr virus. In an earlier analysis of under 600 of the donors, most TCR beta V segments were observed in productive rearrangements about 87% or about 30% of the time, broadly matching IMGT annotations. In the study, roughly 160 TCR beta chains were listed as associated with cytomegalovirus. The only immune exposure information available for the cohort was CMV serostatus. Because HLA typing was missing for some donors at each locus, association tests included only the typed subset. In a later analysis, HLA-associated TCR beta chains showed more clonal expansion and lower generation probabilities than non-associated chains that were equally common. A few of the identified cytomegalovirus-associated TCR beta chains were confirmed in vitro to be specific for cytomegalovirus antigens. Assigning TCR associations to individual alleles was difficult when HLA alleles, especially DR and DQ, strongly co-occurred. The presence/absence analyses assumed that sequencing depth was roughly uniform across donors, and that assumption may not be true. Across donors, most TCR sequences were observed very rarely, whereas some public TCRs were present in many individuals. A later genetic analysis associated a missense DCLRE1C variant with V-gene and J-gene trimming of TCR beta chains, and an independent cohort replicated the association. According to a later analysis, most CMV-associated TCR beta chains appeared to be HLA-restricted, and the HLA associations seemed to be driven largely by CMV exposure. Some IMGT-functional V segments, including TRBV6-2 and TRBV6-3, could not be distinguished by the 87-base-pair reads and were therefore excluded. The classifier was reported to diagnose cytomegalovirus status with high specificity and sensitivity in both the original cohort and the validation cohort. A further reported finding was that TCR beta sequences accurately predicted the HLA-A and HLA-B alleles for most subjects in the first cohort. Only TCR beta chains were sequenced in this cohort, and the absence of alpha or paired-chain data limited detectable features. A later analysis associated 16,951 TCR beta sequences with specific HLA alleles at a false discovery rate of 0.05. The authors suggested that the approach could potentially be extended to other disease states and immunological phenotypes. Linkage disequilibrium might explain the correlated functional status among segregating V segments, but an unknown experimental factor could not be excluded.

The CDR3 measures 15 amino acids from cysteine to phenylalanine. Only the CDR3 region is kept as DNA, spanning 45 bases read in frame from base 1. CDR1 is given as MNHEY and CDR2 as SMNVEV, both from the germline V gene (reference sequence). The cohort consisted of 600 to 750 healthy bone marrow donors. Cohort members were all nominally healthy when sampled, although unrecorded immune exposures were likely present. The donor tested CMV seropositive and was one of the 289 seropositive cohort members. Every donor gave a peripheral blood sample, and the peripheral blood mononuclear cells from that sample were used for TCR beta sequencing. The Qiagen DNeasy Blood Extraction Kit was used to extract genomic DNA from the blood cell samples.

The chain couples TRBV27 to TRBJ2-5; 9 bases in the junction line up with TRBD2. The J call is uncertain, as TRBJ2-7 better fits the DNA end. The receptor was isolated from a female donor in good health and CMV-seropositive. The sequenced sample consisted of PBMCs. For the CDR3, the sequence is CASRNLAGRAYEQYF. At the DNA level, the sequence is TGTGCCAGCAGAAACCTAGCGGGACGTGCCTACGAGCAGTACTTC.